This TCR beta chain was identified in a study of post-analysis software for immune sequencing data. Turning to the study itself: The cohort encompassed relapsing-remitting, secondary progressive and progressive-relapsing multiple sclerosis disease courses. Findings and caveats of the study: Multiple sclerosis patients showed significantly lower normalized Chao1 diversity than controls did. When the samples were clustered directly with F measure, those that had been prepared in the same batch showed strong co-clustering.

This clonotype was observed a handful of times. Antigen specificity is unknown. The junction and the germline gene differ at one end; a read error may be behind it. TCR beta cDNA libraries had unique molecular identifiers. TCRdb re-called the PCR reads with MiXCR, one entry per CDR3 protein. Of hundreds of thousands of distinct CDR3 sequences listed, 25% to 30% were seen once; the top ten hold more than 0.45%. This receptor was obtained from a girl aged 10 to 17 with multiple sclerosis. The sequenced sample was blood.

The CDR3 DNA reads TGTGCCCGCAGTTTAACGGTGGATACGCAGTATTTT. Translation: CARSLTVDTQYF. The chain joins TRBV28 to TRBJ2-3, with D uncertain. The germline V gene has CDR1 MDHEN and CDR2 SYDVKM. This CDR3 has 12 amino acids.